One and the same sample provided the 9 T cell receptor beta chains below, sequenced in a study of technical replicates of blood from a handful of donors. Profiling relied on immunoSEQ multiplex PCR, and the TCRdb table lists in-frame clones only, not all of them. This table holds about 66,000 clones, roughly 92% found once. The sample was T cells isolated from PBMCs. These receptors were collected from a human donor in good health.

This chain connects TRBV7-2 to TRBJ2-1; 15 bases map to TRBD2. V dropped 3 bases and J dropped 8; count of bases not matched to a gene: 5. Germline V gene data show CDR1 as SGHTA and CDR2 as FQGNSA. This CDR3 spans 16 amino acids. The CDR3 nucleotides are TGTGCCAGCAGCTTGGGACTAGCGGGAGGTGTAGATGAGCAGTTCTTC. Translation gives CASSLGLAGGVDEQFF. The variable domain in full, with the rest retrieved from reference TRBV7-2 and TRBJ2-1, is GAGVSQSPSNKVTEKGKDVELRCDPISGHTALYWYRQSLGQGLEFLIYFQGNSAPDKSGLPSDRFSAERTGGSVSTLTIQRTQQEDSAVYLCASSLGLAGGVDEQFFGPGTRLTVL.

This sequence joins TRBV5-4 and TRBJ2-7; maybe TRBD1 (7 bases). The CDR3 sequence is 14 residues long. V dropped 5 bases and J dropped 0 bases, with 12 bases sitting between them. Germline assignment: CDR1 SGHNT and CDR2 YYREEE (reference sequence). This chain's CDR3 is CASREGASSYEQYF. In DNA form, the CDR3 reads TGTGCCAGCAGGGAGGGGGCCAGCTCCTACGAGCAGTACTTC.

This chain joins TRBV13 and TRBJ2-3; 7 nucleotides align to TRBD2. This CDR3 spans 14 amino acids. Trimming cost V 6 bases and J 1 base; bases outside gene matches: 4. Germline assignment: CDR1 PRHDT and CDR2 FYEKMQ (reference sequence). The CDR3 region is CASSITSGTDTQYF. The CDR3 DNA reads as TGTGCCAGCAGTATAACTAGCGGCACAGATACGCAGTATTTT.

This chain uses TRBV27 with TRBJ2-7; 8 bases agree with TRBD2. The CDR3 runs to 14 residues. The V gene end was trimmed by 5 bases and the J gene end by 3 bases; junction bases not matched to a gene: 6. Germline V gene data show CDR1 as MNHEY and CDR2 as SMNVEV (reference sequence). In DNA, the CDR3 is TGTGCCAGCAGTCCTGGAGCGGGGGACTACGAGCAGTACTTC. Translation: CASSPGAGDYEQYF.

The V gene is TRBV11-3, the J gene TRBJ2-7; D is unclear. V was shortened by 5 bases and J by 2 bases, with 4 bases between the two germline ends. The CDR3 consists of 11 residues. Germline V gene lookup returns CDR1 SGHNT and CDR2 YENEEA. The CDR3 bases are TGTGCCAGCAGCACACCCTACGAGCAGTACTTC. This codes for CASSTPYEQYF.

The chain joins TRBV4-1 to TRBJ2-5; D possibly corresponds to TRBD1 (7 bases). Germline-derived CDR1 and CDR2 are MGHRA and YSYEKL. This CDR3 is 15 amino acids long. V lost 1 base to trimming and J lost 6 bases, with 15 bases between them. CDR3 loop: CASSQAPTGRQTQYF. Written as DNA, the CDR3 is TGCGCCAGCAGCCAAGCCCCGACAGGGAGGCAGACCCAGTACTTC.

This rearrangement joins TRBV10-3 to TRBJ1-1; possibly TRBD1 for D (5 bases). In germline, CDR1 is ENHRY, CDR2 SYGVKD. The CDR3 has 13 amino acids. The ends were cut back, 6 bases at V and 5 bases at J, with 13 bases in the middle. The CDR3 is CAIRAGGGTEAFF. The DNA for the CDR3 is TGTGCCATCAGGGCCGGGGGAGGGACTGAAGCTTTCTTT.

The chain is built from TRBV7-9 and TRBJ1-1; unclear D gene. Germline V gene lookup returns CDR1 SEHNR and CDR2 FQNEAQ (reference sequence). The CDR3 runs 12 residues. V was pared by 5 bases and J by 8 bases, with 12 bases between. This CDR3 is CASSNPGAEAFF. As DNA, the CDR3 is TGTGCCAGCAGCAATCCGGGAGCCGAAGCTTTCTTT.

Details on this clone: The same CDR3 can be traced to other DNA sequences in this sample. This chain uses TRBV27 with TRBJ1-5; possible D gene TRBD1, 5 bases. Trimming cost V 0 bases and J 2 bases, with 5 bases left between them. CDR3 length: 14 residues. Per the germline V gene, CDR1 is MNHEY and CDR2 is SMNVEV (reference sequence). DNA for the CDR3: TGTGCCAGCAGTTTATCCAGGGGCAATCAGCCCCAGCATTTT. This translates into CASSLSRGNQPQHF.